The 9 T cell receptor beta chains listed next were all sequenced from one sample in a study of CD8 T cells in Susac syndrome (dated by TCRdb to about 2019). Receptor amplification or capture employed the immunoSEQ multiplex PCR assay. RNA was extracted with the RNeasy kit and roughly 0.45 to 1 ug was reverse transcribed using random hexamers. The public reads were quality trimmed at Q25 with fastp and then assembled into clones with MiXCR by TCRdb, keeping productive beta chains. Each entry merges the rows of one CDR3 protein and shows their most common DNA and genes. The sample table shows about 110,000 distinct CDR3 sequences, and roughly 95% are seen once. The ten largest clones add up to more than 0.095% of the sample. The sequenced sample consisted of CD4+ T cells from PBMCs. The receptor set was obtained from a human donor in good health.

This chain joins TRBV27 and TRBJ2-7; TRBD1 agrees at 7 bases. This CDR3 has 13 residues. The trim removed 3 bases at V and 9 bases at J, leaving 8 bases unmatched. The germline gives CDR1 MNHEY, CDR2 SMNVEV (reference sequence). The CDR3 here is CASSFGTAFRQYF. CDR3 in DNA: TGTGCCAGCAGTTTTGGGACAGCGTTCCGGCAGTACTTC.

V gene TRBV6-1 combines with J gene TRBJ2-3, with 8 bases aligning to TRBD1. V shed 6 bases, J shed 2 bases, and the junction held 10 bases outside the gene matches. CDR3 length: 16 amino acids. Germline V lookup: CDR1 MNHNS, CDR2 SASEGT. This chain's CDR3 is CASSPTSTGVTDTQYF. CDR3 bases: TGTGCCAGCAGCCCCACCTCGACAGGGGTCACAGATACGCAGTATTTT.

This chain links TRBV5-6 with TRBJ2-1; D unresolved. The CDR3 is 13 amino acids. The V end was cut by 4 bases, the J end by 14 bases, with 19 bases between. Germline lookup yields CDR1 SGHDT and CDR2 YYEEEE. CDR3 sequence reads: CASSRITPVGEFF. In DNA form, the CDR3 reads TGTGCCAGCAGCCGCATTACCCCAGTCGGCGAGTTCTTC.

The CDR3 spells CASRGTSPQPQHF. The DNA for the CDR3 is TGTGCCAGCAGGGGGACCTCCCCTCAGCCCCAGCATTTT. The chain couples TRBV2 to TRBJ1-5, with D perhaps TRBD1 (5 bases). Trimming pared 6 bases from V and 6 bases from J, leaving 12 bases between. Germline assignment: CDR1 SNHLY and CDR2 FYNNEI. This CDR3 contains 13 residues.

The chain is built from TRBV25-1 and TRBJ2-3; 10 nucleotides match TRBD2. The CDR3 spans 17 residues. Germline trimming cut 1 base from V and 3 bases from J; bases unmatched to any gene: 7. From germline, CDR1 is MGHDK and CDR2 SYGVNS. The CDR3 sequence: CASSELGSGRRTDTQYF. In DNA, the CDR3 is TGTGCCAGCAGTGAATTGGGTAGCGGGAGGAGGACAGATACGCAGTATTTT.

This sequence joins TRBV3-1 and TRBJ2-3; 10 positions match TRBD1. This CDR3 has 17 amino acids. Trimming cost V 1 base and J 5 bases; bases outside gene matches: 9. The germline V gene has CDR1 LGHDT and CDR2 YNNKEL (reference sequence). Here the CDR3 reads CASSQVRGTGDIDTQYF. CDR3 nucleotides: TGTGCCAGCAGCCAAGTGCGTGGGACAGGGGATATAGATACGCAGTATTTT.

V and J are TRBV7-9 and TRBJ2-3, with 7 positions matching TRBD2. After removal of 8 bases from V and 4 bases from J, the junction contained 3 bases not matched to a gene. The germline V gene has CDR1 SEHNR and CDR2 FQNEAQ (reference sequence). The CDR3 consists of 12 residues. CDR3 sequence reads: CASGGGSDTQYF. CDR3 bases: TGTGCCAGCGGGGGAGGGTCAGATACGCAGTATTTT.

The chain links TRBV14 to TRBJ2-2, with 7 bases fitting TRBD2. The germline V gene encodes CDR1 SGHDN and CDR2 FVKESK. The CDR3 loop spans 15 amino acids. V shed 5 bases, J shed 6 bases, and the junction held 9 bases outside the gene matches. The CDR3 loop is CASSAVLAGAGELFF. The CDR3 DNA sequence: TGTGCCAGCAGCGCCGTGTTGGCGGGGGCCGGGGAGCTGTTTTTT. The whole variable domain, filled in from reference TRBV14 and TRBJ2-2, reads EAGVTQFPSHSVIEKGQTVTLRCDPISGHDNLYWYRRVMGKEIKFLLHFVKESKQDESGMPNNRFLAERTGGTYSTLKVQPAELEDSGVYFCASSAVLAGAGELFFGEGSRLTVL.

CDR3 DNA: TGCGCCAGCAGCTTGGTTAGCGGGAGCACCGGGGAGCTGTTTTTT. Amino acids: CASSLVSGSTGELFF. V gene TRBV5-1 combines with J gene TRBJ2-2, with 9 bases lining up with TRBD2. The trim removed 0 bases at V and 4 bases at J, leaving 1 base unmatched. CDR1 is SGHRS and CDR2 is YFSETQ in the germline V gene. The CDR3 length is 15 residues. The whole variable domain, filled in from reference TRBV5-1 and TRBJ2-2, reads KAGVTQTPRYLIKTRGQQVTLSCSPISGHRSVSWYQQTPGQGLQFLFEYFSETQRNKGNFPGRFSGRQFSNSRSEMNVSTLELGDSALYLCASSLVSGSTGELFFGEGSRLTVL.